This T cell receptor (beta chain) emerged from a study of shared clonotypes between healthy human individuals. Points from the study as a whole: Sampling covered blood only; tissue repertoires likely differ.

The V end lost 4 bases, the J end lost 4 bases, and 11 bases lay between the germline ends. The CDR3 has 13 residues. Germline-derived CDR1 and CDR2 are SQVTM and ANQGSEA. Only CD45RO-negative cells positively selected for CCR7 counted as naive CD8 cells, so terminally differentiated effector memory CD45RA+ cells were excluded. This clone appeared a single time. What it binds is not known. Repertoires were generated with immunoSEQ multiplex PCR, while TCRdb's copy carries only in-frame clones and drops some. This table holds approximately 600,000 clones, approximately 95% found once. The material sequenced was naive CD8+ T cells sorted from blood. This sequence joins TRBV29-1 and TRBJ2-1; D unresolved. The TCR sequence derives from a woman between 25 and 40 years old in good health. CDR3 sequence: CSVALDLYNEQFF. The DNA of the CDR3 is TGCAGCGTTGCGCTAGACTTATACAATGAGCAGTTCTTC.